The 26 T cell receptor beta chains reported below all come from one sample, sequenced in a study. MiXCR was run by TCRdb on the RT-PCR reads, yielding one entry per CDR3 protein. In the table there are more than 600,000 distinct CDR3 sequences, approximately 15% of which are singletons. The source material was memory CD4+ T cells from blood. The receptor set was obtained from a female donor in good health, serving as a healthy control.

This clonotype was seen ten or more times. The chain couples TRBV7-2 to TRBJ2-3; 8 positions match TRBD2. The germline V gene has CDR1 SGHTA and CDR2 FQGNSA. After removal of 1 base from V and 3 bases from J, the junction contained 9 bases not matched to a gene. The CDR3 runs to 17 residues. The CDR3 DNA is TGTGCCAGCAGCTTAGACCTTCAAGCGGGAGCGACAGATACGCAGTATTTT. This sequence encodes CASSLDLQAGATDTQYF.

This clonotype has just a few counts. V is TRBV10-3 and J is TRBJ2-1; 12 bases align to TRBD2. Unmatched junction bases numbered 5, after V lost 3 bases and J lost 8 bases. Germline V gene sequence: CDR1 ENHRY, CDR2 SYGVKD. The CDR3 runs 15 residues. CDR3 DNA: TGTGCCATCAGTGATTCTAGCGGGAGGGGCGATGAGCAGTTCTTC. This codes for CAISDSSGRGDEQFF.

The sample holds a few counts of this clonotype. The J gene is TRBJ2-2, the V gene TRBV20-1; D might be TRBD1 (6 bases). Trimming removed 1 base at V and 6 bases at J, with 9 bases between. Germline values: CDR1 DFQATT, CDR2 SNEGSKA (reference sequence). The CDR3 has 13 residues. The CDR3 reads CSARGTAPGELFF. The CDR3 coding sequence is TGCAGTGCTAGAGGGACAGCTCCCGGGGAGCTGTTTTTT.

Ten or more counts support this clonotype. The chain combines TRBV6-5 with TRBJ2-3, with 8 bases fitting TRBD1. Germline CDR1 is MNHEY and CDR2 is SVGAGI. This CDR3 is built from 15 residues. With 2 bases clipped from V and 0 bases from J, the junction kept 1 base outside the gene matches. The DNA of the CDR3 is TGTGCCAGCAGTTACAGACAGGGGAGCACAGATACGCAGTATTTT. Translating gives CASSYRQGSTDTQYF.

This clonotype occurred once. V is TRBV9 and J is TRBJ2-7, with a possible D match to TRBD2 (6 bases). Germline-derived CDR1 and CDR2 are SGDLS and YYNGEE. V was pared by 0 bases and J by 5 bases, with 12 bases between. The CDR3 is made up of 14 amino acids. The CDR3 sequence is CASSVVGREDEQYF. The CDR3 DNA sequence: TGTGCCAGCAGCGTAGTCGGCAGGGAGGACGAGCAGTACTTC. The whole variable domain, filled in from reference TRBV9 and TRBJ2-7, reads DSGVTQTPKHLITATGQRVTLRCSPRSGDLSVYWYQQSLDQGLQFLIQYYNGEERAKGNILERFSAQQFPDLHSELNLSSLELGDSALYFCASSVVGREDEQYFGPGTRLTVT.

This clonotype was seen more than once but under ten times. V is TRBV27 and J is TRBJ1-1; TRBD1 matches 7 bases. V shed 1 base and J 3 bases; nucleotides not matched to a gene: 5. Germline V gene sequence: CDR1 MNHEY, CDR2 SMNVEV (reference sequence). This CDR3 region has 15 residues. CDR3 DNA sequence: TGTGCCAGCAGTTTATTGGACAGGTCAGACACTGAAGCTTTCTTT. It is translated as CASSLLDRSDTEAFF.

There are many counts of this clonotype. The chain has TRBV4-3 and TRBJ2-6, with D perhaps assigned TRBD1 or TRBD2 (5 bases each). CDR1 is LGHNA and CDR2 is YSLEER in the germline V gene. The CDR3 contains 18 residues. Trimming shortened V by 1 base and J by 0 bases, and 13 bases separated the two germline ends. The DNA for the CDR3 is TGCGCCAGCAGCCAAGGGGGGAGCGACGGCTCTGGGGCCAACGTCCTGACTTTC. Protein: CASSQGGSDGSGANVLTF.

This clonotype was detected only a few times. This chain links TRBV7-2 with TRBJ2-7; D not resolved. This CDR3 is 13 amino acids long. Trimming shortened V by 5 bases and J by 3 bases, and 11 bases separated the two germline ends. The germline V gene has CDR1 SGHTA and CDR2 FQGNSA. CDR3 sequence reads: CASSPGADYEQYF. CDR3 in DNA: TGTGCCAGCAGCCCCGGCGCCGACTACGAGCAGTACTTC.

The chain employs TRBV27 and TRBJ1-2, with a weak D call TRBD1 (5 bases). V was shortened by 2 bases and J by 7 bases, with 20 bases between the two germline ends. Germline V CDR1 and CDR2: MNHEY, SMNVEV (reference sequence). The CDR3 length is 16 residues. The CDR3 nucleotides are TGTGCCAGCAGTTTAGCAGGGTCGCTGAACTATTTTGGCTACACCTTC. It is translated as CASSLAGSLNYFGYTF.

Concerning this clonotype itself: It may be a read error: a sequence one base away is much more abundant. The chain is built from TRBV20-1 and TRBJ1-6; D is unclear. Germline V gives CDR1 DFQATT, CDR2 SNEGSKA (reference sequence). This CDR3 region has 13 residues. V lost 6 bases and J 3 bases, leaving 9 bases between the germline ends. CDR3 in amino acids: CSAGSFYNSPLHF. CDR3 nucleotides: TGCAGTGCGGGGAGCTTCTATAATTCACCCCTCCACTTT.

This sequence joins TRBV5-1 and TRBJ2-1; 8 bases line up with TRBD2. Germline V gene sequence: CDR1 SGHRS, CDR2 YFSETQ. The CDR3 has 15 amino acids. V shed 0 bases and J 8 bases; nucleotides not matched to a gene: 7. Here the CDR3 reads CASSLVLAEGDEQFF. The CDR3 nucleotides read TGCGCCAGCAGCTTGGTACTAGCGGAGGGGGATGAGCAGTTCTTC.

This clonotype was seen a few times. This chain connects TRBV19 to TRBJ2-7; D gene unclear. The CDR3 runs to 14 residues. V lost 6 bases and J lost 6, with 18 bases in between. Germline V gene sequence: CDR1 LNHDA, CDR2 SQIVND (reference sequence). The CDR3 loop is CASSPSIIVGEQYF. DNA of the CDR3: TGTGCCAGTAGCCCCTCCATAATCGTCGGCGAGCAGTACTTC.

This clonotype was counted ten times or more. The J gene is TRBJ1-2, the V gene TRBV7-3, with D possibly TRBD1 on 6 matching bases. V was cut by 1 base and J by 6 bases, with 27 bases left in between. Germline V gene sequence: CDR1 SGHTA, CDR2 FQGTGA. The CDR3 is 19 amino acids. The CDR3 here is CASSLKQGTTLSRSDGYTF. In DNA, the CDR3 is TGTGCCAGCAGCTTAAAGCAGGGGACAACACTTTCTCGCTCGGATGGCTACACCTTC.

The CDR3 DNA sequence: TGCAGTGCTAGAGATCCCCGGACTTCATATGTGACCCAGTACTTC. Translation: CSARDPRTSYVTQYF. This chain links TRBV20-1 with TRBJ2-5, with a weak D call TRBD2 (5 bases). With 0 bases removed from V and 7 bases from J, the gap between germline ends came to 18 bases. CDR1 and CDR2 from the germline V gene are DFQATT and SNEGSKA (reference sequence). This CDR3 is 15 amino acids long.

This clonotype has just a few counts. The J gene is TRBJ2-2, the V gene TRBV12-3 or TRBV12-4, with D possibly matching TRBD1 (6 bases). The V end was cut by 9 bases, the J end by 3 bases, with 17 bases between. The CDR3 is 15 amino acids. CDR3 loop: CASTITGRHTGELFF. The DNA of the CDR3 is TGTGCCAGTACCATCACAGGGCGACACACCGGGGAGCTGTTTTTT.

This clonotype has a handful of counts. V and J are TRBV5-1 and TRBJ2-7; D perhaps matches TRBD1 (6 bases). The V end lost 3 bases, the J end lost 5 bases, and 15 bases lay between the germline ends. The CDR3 spans 14 residues. Per the germline V gene, CDR1 is SGHRS and CDR2 is YFSETQ. In DNA form, the CDR3 reads TGCGCCAGCAGCTCGAACCCATCAGGGGACGAGCAGTACTTC. It specifies CASSSNPSGDEQYF.

This clonotype was recorded at least ten times. J is TRBJ2-1 and V is TRBV4-3, with 10 bases aligning to TRBD2. CDR1 LGHNA and CDR2 YSLEER come from the germline V gene. The CDR3 contains 15 residues. V dropped 6 bases and J dropped 9; count of bases not matched to a gene: 11. The chain's CDR3 is CASSYSGTSASEQFF. The CDR3 DNA follows: TGCGCCAGCAGTTACTCCGGGACTAGCGCTAGTGAGCAGTTCTTC.

This clonotype was detected a few times. The chain carries TRBV7-2 and TRBJ2-1, with 7 bases matching TRBD1. Per germline, CDR1 SGHTA and CDR2 FQGNSA. Germline trimming cut 3 bases from V and 4 bases from J; bases unmatched to any gene: 3. The CDR3 runs to 14 residues. This chain's CDR3 is CASSFPDRYNEQFF. CDR3 nucleotide sequence: TGTGCCAGCAGCTTCCCGGACAGGTACAATGAGCAGTTCTTC. Full variable domain (remainder filled in from reference TRBV7-2 and TRBJ2-1): GAGVSQSPSNKVTEKGKDVELRCDPISGHTALYWYRQSLGQGLEFLIYFQGNSAPDKSGLPSDRFSAERTGGSVSTLTIQRTQQEDSAVYLCASSFPDRYNEQFFGPGTRLTVL.

This clonotype has a count of ten or more. J is TRBJ2-2 and V is TRBV12-3 or TRBV12-4; TRBD1 aligns across 7 bases. Trimming took 5 bases from V and 7 from J; bases not matched to a gene: 1. The CDR3 length is 12 residues. The CDR3 is CASSTGDGELFF. DNA for the CDR3: TGTGCCAGCAGTACAGGGGACGGGGAGCTGTTTTTT.

As concerns this clonotype: A read error may explain this, as a much larger clone is one base away. The rearrangement links TRBV12-3 or TRBV12-4 to TRBJ1-1; D remains unclear. CDR3 length: 11 amino acids. Deletions cut 7 bases from V and 1 base from J, with 4 bases between. The CDR3 spells CASMKNTEAFF. CDR3 nucleotides: TGTGCCAGCATGAAGAACACTGAAGCTTTCTTT.

This chain connects TRBV6-1 to TRBJ2-1; maybe TRBD2 (7 bases). The CDR3 spans 15 residues. Germline CDR1 is MNHNS and CDR2 is SASEGT. Trimming removed 5 bases from V and 5 bases from J, with 16 bases in between. The chain's CDR3 is CASSWSGGGHNEQFF. The CDR3 bases are TGTGCCAGCAGTTGGAGTGGGGGGGGGCACAATGAGCAGTTCTTC.

This clonotype was detected ten times or more. The V call is TRBV12-3 or TRBV12-4, the J call TRBJ1-1, with D possibly TRBD1 on 5 matching bases. CDR3 length: 12 residues. V lost 6 bases and J 11 bases, leaving 16 bases between the germline ends. CDR3 in amino acids: CASSGGGLTAFF. CDR3 bases: TGTGCCAGCAGCGGGGGGGGTTTGACGGCTTTCTTT.

The chain employs TRBV6-1 and TRBJ2-5; D is possibly TRBD1 (6 bases). Germline V gene lookup returns CDR1 MNHNS and CDR2 SASEGT. Trimming removed 7 bases at V and 2 bases at J, with 17 bases between. The CDR3 is made up of 15 amino acids. CDR3 bases: TGTGCCAGCATACGCCAGGGGTTACCACAAGAGACCCAGTACTTC. This translates into CASIRQGLPQETQYF.

This sequence joins TRBV7-2 and TRBJ2-5; possibly TRBD2 for D (5 bases). Trimming removed 8 bases from V and 5 bases from J, with 15 bases in between. CDR3 length equals 13 residues. CDR1 and CDR2 from the germline V gene are SGHTA and FQGNSA. CDR3 in amino acids: CASWRVLGETQYF. The DNA of the CDR3 is TGTGCCAGCTGGCGGGTTCTGGGGGAGACCCAGTACTTC.

This clonotype was seen ten or more times. J is TRBJ1-3 and V is TRBV29-1; weak D call: TRBD1 (5 bases). With 7 bases removed from V and 0 bases from J, the gap between germline ends came to 10 bases. The CDR3 has 13 amino acids. Germline CDR1 SQVTM, CDR2 ANQGSEA. CDR3 sequence: CSARQNSGNTIYF. CDR3 DNA: TGCAGCGCCCGACAGAACTCTGGAAACACCATATATTTT.

The chain is built from TRBV28 and TRBJ1-4; possible D gene TRBD1, 5 bases. This CDR3 region has 15 residues. The V gene lost 5 bases and the J gene lost 3 bases, with 13 bases spanning the gap. Germline V gene lookup returns CDR1 MDHEN and CDR2 SYDVKM. This chain's CDR3 is CASSGHGGANEKLFF. The DNA for the CDR3 is TGTGCCAGCAGTGGCCACGGGGGAGCTAATGAAAAACTGTTTTTT.